This is a list of T cell receptor beta chains from one sample in a study of shared clonotypes between healthy human individuals. Assay: immunoSEQ multiplex PCR; the TCRdb copy retains only in-frame clones and omits some. The sample records 2,500,000 or so clones, around 93% being singletons. Material: naive CD4+ T cells from PBMCs. The receptor set was obtained from a man aged 18 to 30 in good health. Some clones in this sample may be carry-over from other donors' samples. CDR3s include the opening cysteine and the closing phenylalanine or tryptophan. D genes are given only for firm matches. Not all rows give a size; the values are once, few, many and, for expanded clones, a class.

TRBJ1-2 | TRBV6-6 | TRBD1 | few | TGTGCCAGTAGCACCGGGACAGATGGCTACACCTTC | CASSTGTDGYTF
TRBJ1-2 | TRBV6-6 | . | . | TGTGCCAGCAGTTACGTCAGGGGAAACTATGGCTACACCTTC | CASSYVRGNYGYTF
TRBJ1-3 | TRBV15 | . | . | TGTGCCACCAGCAGAGATCTTTTGGGCCAGGGCGCGGGAAACACCATATATTTT | CATSRDLLGQGAGNTIYF
TRBJ2-7 | TRBV7-9 | TRBD1 | . | TGTGCCAGCAGTCCGAGTCAGGGGGCCTCCGAGCAGTACTTC | CASSPSQGASEQYF
TRBJ1-1 | TRBV18 | TRBD1 | . | TGTGCCAGCTCCACGGACAGGGGGGAGACTGAAGCTTTCTTT | CASSTDRGETEAFF
TRBJ1-1 | TRBV18 | TRBD1 | . | TGTGCCAGCTCACCATTGCAGGGGGCAGAAGCTTTCTTT | CASSPLQGAEAFF
TRBJ2-7 | TRBV7-8 | . | . | TGTGCCAGCAGCCACACTAGCTACGAGCAGTACTTC | CASSHTSYEQYF
TRBJ1-4 | TRBV6-5 | TRBD1 | . | TGTGCCAGCAGTTTTGGAGACAGGGTGGGAAAACTGTTTTTT | CASSFGDRVGKLFF
TRBJ2-1 | TRBV5-4 | TRBD1 | . | TGTGCCAGCAGCAGTACAGGGGACTCCTACAATGAGCAGTTCTTC | CASSSTGDSYNEQFF
TRBJ2-5 | TRBV10-3 | . | . | TGTGCCATCAGTGAGTCGACATTAGAGGGCAGGTTCCAAGAGACCCAGTACTTC | CAISESTLEGRFQETQYF
TRBJ2-7 | TRBV5-1 | TRBD2 | . | TGCGCCAGCAGCTGGACCGGGACTACCCACGAGCAGTACTTC | CASSWTGTTHEQYF
TRBJ2-2 | TRBV5-8 | TRBD1 | . | TGTGCCAGCCACCTTACACGGACAGGAAACACCGGGGAGCTGTTTTTT | CASHLTRTGNTGELFF